This paragraph reports one T cell receptor beta chain. This specimen belongs to a study of shared clonotypes between healthy human individuals. Per germline, CDR1 MDHEN and CDR2 SYDVKM. J lost 7 bases, V lost 4 bases, and 7 bases had no gene match. The CDR3 contains 14 residues. The data were produced by immunoSEQ multiplex PCR, yet TCRdb's version contains in-frame clones alone and is incomplete. The profile shows more than 400,000 clones, 81% of them singletons. The sequencing input was PBMCs. The TCR sequence derives from a woman in her forties in good health. Some clones in this sample may be carry-over from other donors' samples. The V and J genes are TRBV28 and TRBJ1-2; 9 bases match TRBD1. CDR3 DNA: TGTGCCAGCAGTTATCAGGACAGGGGATTTGGCTACACCTTC. Translation: CASSYQDRGFGYTF.